A selection of T cell receptor beta chains follows, all from one sample in a study of CXCR3-negative and CXCR3-positive naive CD8 T cells. With the 5' RACE reads reprocessed, TCRdb shows one record per CDR3 protein and no DNA. Its clone listing holds about 43,000 distinct CDR3 sequences. Sequencing was performed on memory CD8+ T cells from blood. All receptors come from a human donor in good health. Some clones in this sample may be carry-over from other donors' samples. Both conserved end residues are part of each CDR3. The listing skips clone size in some rows; elsewhere it reads once, few, many or a size class.

clone_size j_call v_call cdr3_aa
- TRBJ2-1 TRBV28 CASTWGGGDNEQFF
- TRBJ2-4 TRBV12-3/TRBV12-4 CASSLNVRLVVGNIQYF
- TRBJ2-1 TRBV7-6 CASSLGPNNEQFF
- TRBJ2-7 TRBV5-1 CASSLAASSEQYF
- TRBJ2-7 TRBV5-1 CASSLAGPLAYEQYF
medium-sized TRBJ1-1 TRBV4-3 CASSQDGQGGLENTEAFF
- TRBJ1-6 TRBV20-1 CSARAEITSPLHF
- TRBJ2-1 TRBV7-3 CASSPLTGGAYNEQFF
- TRBJ1-1 TRBV3-1 CASTTARITEAFF
- TRBJ2-2 TRBV6-6 CASSYGAGELFF
- TRBJ1-4 TRBV4-1 CASSHTLSTYTGGNEKLFF
- TRBJ1-5 TRBV5-5 CASSLFKGSGQPQHF
- TRBJ2-3 TRBV7-6 CASSLQEPGPRTDTQYF
- TRBJ1-1 TRBV4-3 CASRGGVGTEAFF
- TRBJ2-1 TRBV6-4 CASSDGQPHNEQFF
- TRBJ1-2 TRBV5-1 CASSQGDSGYGYTF
- TRBJ1-4 TRBV2 CASSEIPRQGRATNEKLFF
- TRBJ2-3 TRBV5-1 CASSHGTSTDTKYF
medium-sized TRBJ2-3 TRBV6-4 CASSDSPSGGDTQYF
- TRBJ2-4 TRBV20-1 CSAVAPDSKNIQYF
- TRBJ2-1 TRBV29-1 CSVEEAGVENEQFF
- TRBJ2-1 TRBV7-3 CASSQLVGPDARSYNEQFF
- TRBJ2-1 TRBV10-3 CAISESTGEWYNEQFF
- TRBJ2-5 TRBV29-1 CSAGVAGFQETQYF
- TRBJ1-5 TRBV28 CASSLPDRWVHQPQHF
- TRBJ2-1 TRBV12-3/TRBV12-4 CASSRTGQLRVEQFF
- TRBJ2-3 TRBV9 CASSVVAGASDTQYF
- TRBJ2-5 TRBV20-1 CSARDTSGGDQETQYF
medium-sized TRBJ1-1 TRBV25-1 CASSGRGAGTEAFF
- TRBJ2-1 TRBV29-1 CSVPTGSYNEQFF
- TRBJ2-7 TRBV29-1 CSAEGGPYEQYF
- TRBJ2-3 TRBV6-2/TRBV6-3 CASSTGTGTTDTQYF
- TRBJ2-7 TRBV6-1 CATKGTGTYEQYF
- TRBJ2-7 TRBV27 CASRSPTGAGEQYF
- TRBJ1-1 TRBV9 CASSVEAGAEAFF
- TRBJ1-1 TRBV4-2 CASSPSGSNTEAFF
- TRBJ1-1 TRBV4-2 CASSQRGDTAFF
- TRBJ1-1 TRBV28 CASRETGGTEAFF
- TRBJ2-2 TRBV15 CATSSGADTGELFF
- TRBJ2-5 TRBV7-2 CASSEDGTVKETQYF
- TRBJ1-2 TRBV7-9 CASTPEYANYGYTF
- TRBJ2-5 TRBV10-3 CAISVFLSERGEKETQYF
- TRBJ2-3 TRBV12-3/TRBV12-4 CASSSLLADTQYF
- TRBJ2-1 TRBV7-9 CASSPKSGESYNEQFF
- TRBJ1-1 TRBV7-6 CASRLPTGLMNTEAFF
- TRBJ2-3 TRBV4-2 CASSQDWGGGSTDTQYF
- TRBJ1-2 TRBV20-1 CSVPTPNYGYTF
- TRBJ2-1 TRBV9 CASSEVYNEQFF
- TRBJ2-1 TRBV29-1 CSVIAESSYNEQFF
- TRBJ1-5 TRBV10-1 CASSVRDKCNQPQHF
- TRBJ2-1 TRBV24-1 CATRGSGYNEQFF
- TRBJ2-5 TRBV7-7 CASSSVEETQYF
- TRBJ1-5 TRBV6-6 CASSYSRVPYSNQPQHF
- TRBJ2-7 TRBV5-1 CASRRGTEQYF